Included here is one T cell receptor (beta chain) sequence, with context. This clone was detected only a few times. Its target antigen remains unknown. The record has no base qualities; no much larger clone is one base away. Additional DNA sequences in this sample encode the identical CDR3. The data belong to a study of a mutant IDH1 vaccine in newly diagnosed glioma (dated by TCRdb to the early 2020s). Some background on the complete study: Of the approximately 30 treated patients, approximately 60% were male and 37.5% were female, and a mean age of 40.4 years was recorded. Before enrollment, patients had received standard therapy of radiotherapy alone, temozolomide alone, or radiochemotherapy with temozolomide; most received the combination. Peripheral blood was collected at six visits: V03 (baseline), V05, V07, V10, V12 and V13. Longitudinal TCRB deep sequencing was done for 25 treated patients, wherever samples were available for exploratory analyses. Findings and caveats that apply to the study as a whole: Pseudoprogression seemed to be unrelated to changes in the top peripheral T cell clonotypes found by TCRB sequencing. Selection of PBMC samples for TCRB deep sequencing was based on availability. Across multiple MHC alleles, vaccine-induced immune responses were seen in 90% to 95% of patients. According to the authors, sample limitations meant that analyses of patient blood samples could not be reproduced.

The time point label here, explained by the study, means: baseline, week 1 (first vaccination visit). The treatment or condition label, read with the paper, signifies: pre-vaccination baseline after standard-of-care therapy. All donors had newly diagnosed IDH1-mutant astrocytomas of WHO grade 3 or 4 that showed loss of nuclear ATRX. The samples were drawn from NOA16, a multicentre, single-arm, open-label phase I trial in Germany that tested a mutant IDH1 peptide vaccine in humans for the first time. Blood drawn at visit V03 was used as the baseline sample for immunogenicity testing. Genomic DNA for TCRB sequencing was extracted from EDTA blood using the DNeasy Blood and Tissue Kit. Library construction relied on the immunoSEQ multiplex PCR assay. Rearranged TCR beta chain sequences were amplified using the hsTCRB Kit according to the manufacturer's protocol. An Illumina MiSeq was used to sequence the TCRB libraries. Processing in the source paper ran as follows. The proprietary platform of the kit vendor was used for demultiplexing, trimming and gene mapping. The table comes from immuneACCESS by way of TCRdb, which keeps in-frame sequences with V and J called. Part of the clones is missing from these tables; in studies checked, under half for an unresolved V gene and the rest for unknown reasons. That table furnishes V, J and clone size, whereas the DNA furnished D and trimming. Within this sample are about 67,000 clones, with approximately 82% of them counted one time only. Around 4.5% of the sample is held by the ten biggest clonotypes.

Trimming removed 1 base from V and 3 bases from J; the gene matches leave 3 bases unexplained. Via the germline V gene, CDR1 is LGHNA and CDR2 YSLEER. The CDR3 has 14 amino acids, counting the end cysteine and phenylalanine. CDR3 DNA is the only sequence kept; it has 42 bases, read in frame from the first base. The chain is assembled from TRBV4-3 and TRBJ2-7, and 7 junction bases match TRBD1. This TCR was recovered from a young woman with glioma. Some clones in this sample may be carry-over from other donors' samples. Source: peripheral blood mononuclear cells (PBMCs), taken from a glioma patient treated with radiotherapy, temozolomide or both. The DNA sequence reads TGCGCCAGCAGCCAAGGGACAGGCCGCTACGAGCAGTACTTC. Translation gives CASSQGTGRYEQYF.